This T cell receptor beta chain stems from a study of blood T cell repertoires in COVID-19. With 5 bases clipped from V and 7 bases from J, the junction kept 7 bases outside the gene matches. Germline loops: CDR1 SEHNR, CDR2 FQNEAQ (reference sequence). CDR3 length: 13 residues. TCRdb's table, derived via immunoSEQ multiplex PCR, lists solely in-frame clones and lacks some. Among 35,000 to 40,000 clones listed, 70% to 85% were seen once. This clone has just a few counts. The sample consisted of peripheral blood. The chain has TRBV7-9 and TRBJ1-2, with 7 bases fitting TRBD1. The source of this sequence is a human donor with acute or convalescent COVID-19. The donor label of this sample is uncertain. The DNA for the CDR3 is TGTGCCAGCAGCCGACAGGGCCCACGTGGCTACACCTTC. Amino acid sequence: CASSRQGPRGYTF.